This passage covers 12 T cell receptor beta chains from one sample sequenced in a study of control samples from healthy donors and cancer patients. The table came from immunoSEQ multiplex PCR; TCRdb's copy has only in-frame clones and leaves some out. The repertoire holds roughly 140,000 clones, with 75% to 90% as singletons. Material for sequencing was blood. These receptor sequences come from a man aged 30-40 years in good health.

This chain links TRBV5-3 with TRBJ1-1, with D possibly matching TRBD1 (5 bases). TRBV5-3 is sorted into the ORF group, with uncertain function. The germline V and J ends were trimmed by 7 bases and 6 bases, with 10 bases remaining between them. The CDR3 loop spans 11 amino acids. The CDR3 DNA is TGTGCCAGAGGGGGAGGCGCTGAAGCTTTCTTT. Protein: CARGGGAEAFF.

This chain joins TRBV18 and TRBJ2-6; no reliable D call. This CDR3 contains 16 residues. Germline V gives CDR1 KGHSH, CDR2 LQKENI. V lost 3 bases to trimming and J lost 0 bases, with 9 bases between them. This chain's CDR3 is CASSPNTHSGANVLTF. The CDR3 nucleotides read TGTGCCAGCTCACCTAACACACACTCTGGGGCCAACGTCCTGACTTTC. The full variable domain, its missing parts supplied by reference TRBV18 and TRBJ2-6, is NAGVMQNPRHLVRRRGQEARLRCSPMKGHSHVYWYRQLPEEGLKFMVYLQKENIIDESGMPKERFSAEFPKEGPSILRIQQVVRGDSAAYFCASSPNTHSGANVLTFGAGSRLTVL.

In nucleotides, the CDR3 is TGTGCCAGCAGTTCCGGCAGCGAGAACTATGGCTACACCTTC. It translates to CASSSGSENYGYTF. V and J are TRBV6-2 or TRBV6-3 and TRBJ1-2; D is unclear. The CDR3 totals 14 residues. CDR1 is MNHEY and CDR2 is SVGEGT in the germline V gene. Trimming took 4 bases from V and 2 from J, leaving 11 bases between them.

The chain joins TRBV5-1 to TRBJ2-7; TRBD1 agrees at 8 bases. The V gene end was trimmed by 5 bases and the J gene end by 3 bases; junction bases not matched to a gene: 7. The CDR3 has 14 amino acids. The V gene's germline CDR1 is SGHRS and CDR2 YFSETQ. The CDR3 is CASSPPGQVYEQYF. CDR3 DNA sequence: TGCGCCAGCAGTCCTCCGGGACAGGTCTACGAGCAGTACTTC.

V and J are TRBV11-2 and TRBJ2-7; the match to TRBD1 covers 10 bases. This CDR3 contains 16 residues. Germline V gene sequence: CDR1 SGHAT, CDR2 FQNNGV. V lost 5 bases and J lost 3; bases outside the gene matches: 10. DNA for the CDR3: TGTGCCAGCAGCCCCGACAGGGGGCCGACGTACTACGAGCAGTACTTC. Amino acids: CASSPDRGPTYYEQYF. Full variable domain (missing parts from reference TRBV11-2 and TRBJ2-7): EAGVAQSPRYKIIEKRQSVAFWCNPISGHATLYWYQQILGQGPKLLIQFQNNGVVDDSQLPKDRFSAERLKGVDSTLKIQPAKLEDSAVYLCASSPDRGPTYYEQYFGPGTRLTVT.

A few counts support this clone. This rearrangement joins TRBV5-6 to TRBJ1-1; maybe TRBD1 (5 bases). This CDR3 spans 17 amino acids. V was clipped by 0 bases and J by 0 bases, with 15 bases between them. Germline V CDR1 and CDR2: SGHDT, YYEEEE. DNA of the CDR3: TGTGCCAGCAGCTTGGTGGGTCAGGGTAGCGTGAACACTGAAGCTTTCTTT. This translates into CASSLVGQGSVNTEAFF.

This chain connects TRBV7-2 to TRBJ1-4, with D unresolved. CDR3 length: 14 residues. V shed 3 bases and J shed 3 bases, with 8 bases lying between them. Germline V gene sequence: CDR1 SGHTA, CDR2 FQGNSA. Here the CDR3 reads CASSLRVSNEKLFF. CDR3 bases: TGTGCCAGCAGCTTGAGGGTATCTAATGAAAAACTGTTTTTT.

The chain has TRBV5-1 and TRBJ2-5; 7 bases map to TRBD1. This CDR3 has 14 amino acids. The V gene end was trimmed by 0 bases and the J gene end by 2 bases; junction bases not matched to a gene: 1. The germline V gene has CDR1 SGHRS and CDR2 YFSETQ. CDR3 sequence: CASSLGDSQETQYF. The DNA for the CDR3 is TGCGCCAGCAGCTTGGGGGACAGTCAAGAGACCCAGTACTTC.

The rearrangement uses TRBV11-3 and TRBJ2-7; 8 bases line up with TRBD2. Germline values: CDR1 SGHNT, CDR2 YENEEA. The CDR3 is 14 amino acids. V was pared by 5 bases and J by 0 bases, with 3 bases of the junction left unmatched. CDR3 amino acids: CASSQSGSSYEQYF. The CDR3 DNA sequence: TGTGCCAGCAGCCAAAGCGGGAGCTCCTACGAGCAGTACTTC.

The CDR3 region has the DNA TGCAGCGCCAAGACCCAGGGGAAGACCCTCGGAGCTTTCTTT. Its protein is CSAKTQGKTLGAFF. The chain carries TRBV29-1 and TRBJ1-1; tentatively, D is TRBD1 (6 bases). The CDR3 is 14 residues long. The V and J ends lost 7 bases and 10 bases respectively, with 25 bases between them. Per the germline V gene, CDR1 is SQVTM and CDR2 is ANQGSEA. Looking up the rest from reference TRBV29-1 and TRBJ1-1 gives the full variable domain: SAVISQKPSRDICQRGTSLTIQCQVDSQVTMMFWYRQQPGQSLTLIATANQGSEATYESGFVIDKFPISRPNLTFSTLTVSNMSPEDSSIYLCSAKTQGKTLGAFFGQGTRLTVV.

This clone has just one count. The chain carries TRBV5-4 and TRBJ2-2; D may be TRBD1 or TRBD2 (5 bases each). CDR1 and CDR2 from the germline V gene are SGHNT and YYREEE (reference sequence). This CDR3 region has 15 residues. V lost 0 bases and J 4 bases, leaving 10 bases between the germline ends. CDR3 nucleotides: TGTGCCAGCAGCTTGGATTTTGGGACCACCGGGGAGCTGTTTTTT. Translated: CASSLDFGTTGELFF.

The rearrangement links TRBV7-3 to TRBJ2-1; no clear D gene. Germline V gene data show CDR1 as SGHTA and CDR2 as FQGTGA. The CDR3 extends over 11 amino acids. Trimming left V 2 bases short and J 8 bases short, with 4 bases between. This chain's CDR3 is CASSLGDEQFF. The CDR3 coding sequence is TGTGCCAGCAGCTTAGGCGATGAGCAGTTCTTC.